This entry lists 6 T cell receptor beta chains sequenced from one sample in a study of blood T cell repertoires in COVID-19. The repertoire was sequenced with immunoSEQ multiplex PCR; TCRdb's copy has only in-frame clones and lacks some. In the table there are about 170,000 clones, 70% to 90% of which are singletons. Sample: PBMCs or T cells enriched from blood (not recorded which). Every receptor here comes from a woman aged 45-65 years who had recovered from COVID-19.

This chain connects TRBV15 to TRBJ2-3, with 7 bases aligning to TRBD1. The CDR3 extends over 15 amino acids. Germline-derived CDR1 and CDR2 are LNHNV and YYDKDF (reference sequence). Unmatched junction bases numbered 7, after V lost 6 bases and J lost 1 base. CDR3 sequence (DNA): TGTGCCACCAGGGACAGGAGGCGAGGCACAGATACGCAGTATTTT. Its translation is CATRDRRRGTDTQYF.

The chain uses TRBV27 and TRBJ2-1, with 8 bases that match TRBD2. The ends lost 1 base at V and 2 bases at J; junction bases unmatched: 7. The CDR3 runs 17 residues. The germline CDR1 and CDR2 sequences are MNHEY and SMNVEV (reference sequence). The CDR3, as DNA: TGTGCCAGCAGTTTATACCCCCCCGGGGGGGCCTACAATGAGCAGTTCTTC. It is translated as CASSLYPPGGAYNEQFF.

The chain links TRBV6-5 to TRBJ2-2; D is ambiguous. The germline V gene encodes CDR1 MNHEY and CDR2 SVGAGI. V was cut by 5 bases and J by 5 bases, with 12 bases left in between. The CDR3 contains 14 residues. The DNA of the CDR3 is TGTGCCAGCAGTAAGTGGTCCGGGACCGGGGAGCTGTTTTTT. Its protein product is CASSKWSGTGELFF.

J is TRBJ1-1 and V is TRBV19; D is undetermined. Trimming cost V 1 base and J 1 base, with 7 bases left between them. The CDR3 covers 14 residues. Per germline, CDR1 LNHDA and CDR2 SQIVND (reference sequence). CDR3 amino acids: CASSIGHKNTEAFF. Here the CDR3 DNA reads TGTGCCAGTAGTATAGGTCACAAGAACACTGAAGCTTTCTTT.

The sample holds a few counts of this clone. This sequence joins TRBV9 and TRBJ2-2, with a weak D call TRBD1 (5 bases). The CDR3 has 12 residues. V lost 4 bases, J lost 6 bases, and 7 bases lay in between. CDR1 SGDLS and CDR2 YYNGEE come from the germline V gene. Here the CDR3 reads CASSPGPGELFF. In DNA, the CDR3 is TGTGCCAGCAGCCCAGGGCCCGGGGAGCTGTTTTTT.

The chain employs TRBV7-9 and TRBJ1-2; TRBD1 aligns across 10 bases. There are 14 residues in the CDR3. V shed 6 bases and J 5 bases; nucleotides not matched to a gene: 6. Germline loops: CDR1 SEHNR, CDR2 FQNEAQ (reference sequence). CDR3 in amino acids: CASSRQGARYGYTF. CDR3 in DNA: TGTGCCAGCAGTCGACAGGGGGCGAGGTATGGCTACACCTTC.